This T cell receptor beta chain was sequenced for a study of blood T cell repertoires in COVID-19. Study background: The samples span acute and convalescent COVID-19 from the United States, Italy and Spain. The analysed material was cDNA or gDNA that came from T cells, B-cell-depleted T cells, or PBMCs.

In the original analysis: Amplified reference gene primers provided the basis for estimating nucleated cell counts. TCRdb keeps only in-frame clones here, not all; method: immunoSEQ multiplex PCR. The D gene and trimming were derived from the DNA, and the V and J assignments and clone size from that table. The profile shows about 380,000 clones, approximately 84% of them singletons. The V and J ends lost 4 bases and 4 bases, in that order; junction bases with no gene match: 8. The germline V gene encodes CDR1 SGHRS and CDR2 YFSETQ. This CDR3 region has 16 residues. The source is a young woman who had recovered from COVID-19. The genes are TRBV5-1 and TRBJ2-1; 10 nucleotides align to TRBD2. The material sequenced was PBMCs or T cells enriched from blood (not recorded which). As DNA, the CDR3 is TGCGCCAGCAGCCTATCCACTAGCGGGAATTACAATGAGCAGTTCTTC. Amino acid sequence: CASSLSTSGNYNEQFF.